The 16 T cell receptor beta chains presented below share a single source sample, sequenced in a study of blood T cell repertoires in COVID-19. Repertoires were generated with immunoSEQ multiplex PCR, while TCRdb's copy carries only in-frame clones and drops some. The sample records some 400,000 clones, 85% to 90% being singletons. Sequencing was performed on peripheral blood. These receptors were taken from a human donor in a cohort sampled during active COVID-19.

In the case of this clone: This CDR3 is also generated by other DNA sequences in the sample. The chain couples TRBV28 to TRBJ2-3; D may be TRBD2 (6 bases). CDR1 is MDHEN, CDR2 SYDVKM, per germline. The CDR3 runs to 14 residues. V was trimmed by 3 bases and J by 0 bases, leaving 7 bases between them. The DNA for the CDR3 is TGTGCCAGCAGTTTGGGAGGAAGCACAGATACGCAGTATTTT. This codes for CASSLGGSTDTQYF. Full variable domain (outside the CDR3, taken from reference TRBV28 and TRBJ2-3): DVKVTQSSRYLVKRTGEKVFLECVQDMDHENMFWYRQDPGLGLRLIYFSYDVKMKEKGDIPEGYSVSREKKERFSLILESASTNQTSMYLCASSLGGSTDTQYFGPGTRLTVL.

This clone showed up just once. This rearrangement joins TRBV7-2 to TRBJ2-5; D may be TRBD2 (6 bases). V gave up 0 bases and J gave up 5 bases, with 10 bases separating them. CDR1 and CDR2 (germline): SGHTA, FQGNSA. CDR3 length equals 14 residues. CDR3 DNA sequence: TGTGCCAGCAGCTTAGCGAGCGGGTTCGAGACCCAGTACTTC. It is translated as CASSLASGFETQYF.

This chain connects TRBV7-9 to TRBJ2-7; no clear D gene. The CDR3 covers 12 residues. V was cut by 5 bases and J by 2 bases, with 7 bases left in between. Germline V lookup: CDR1 SEHNR, CDR2 FQNEAQ (reference sequence). The DNA of the CDR3 is TGTGCCAGCAGCCCATCCCCCTACGAGCAGTACTTC. Translation gives CASSPSPYEQYF.

V gene TRBV6-6 combines with J gene TRBJ1-1; 10 nucleotides agree with TRBD1. The germline CDR1 and CDR2 sequences are MNHNY and SVGAGI (reference sequence). V lost 6 bases and J lost 0; bases outside the gene matches: 7. CDR3 length: 16 residues. This CDR3 reads CASSAGTGVMNTEAFF. CDR3 DNA sequence: TGTGCCAGCAGCGCCGGGACAGGGGTCATGAACACTGAAGCTTTCTTT.

The genes are TRBV7-9 and TRBJ2-3, with unresolved D. The CDR3 consists of 15 residues. V gave up 2 bases and J gave up 7 bases, with 16 bases separating them. CDR1 is SEHNR and CDR2 is FQNEAQ in the germline V gene (reference sequence). The CDR3 nucleotides read TGTGCCAGCAGCTTATGGGTGGCTTTACTAAATACGCAGTATTTT. Protein sequence: CASSLWVALLNTQYF.

The chain is built from TRBV7-8 and TRBJ1-6, with TRBD1 matching over 7 bases. The CDR3 extends over 15 amino acids. Germline V gene data show CDR1 as SGHVS and CDR2 as FQNEAQ. V trimming: 5 bases; J trimming: 7 bases; junction bases outside the gene matches: 8. For the CDR3, the DNA is TGTGCCAGCAGCGCCCGACAGGGTTGGAATTCACCCCTCCACTTT. This codes for CASSARQGWNSPLHF.

The chain recombines TRBV30 with TRBJ2-2, with a tentative D call TRBD2 (6 bases). There are 16 residues in the CDR3. V was cut by 2 bases and J by 6 bases, with 19 bases left in between. CDR1 is GTSNPN and CDR2 is SVGIG in the germline V gene (reference sequence). The CDR3 spells CAWSFGGAEKAGELFF. CDR3 coding DNA: TGTGCCTGGAGTTTCGGGGGAGCGGAAAAGGCCGGGGAGCTGTTTTTT.

The CDR3 reads CASSFTGSETQYF. The CDR3 DNA is TGTGCCAGCAGCTTTACAGGGTCAGAGACCCAGTACTTC. V is TRBV7-6 and J is TRBJ2-5; perhaps TRBD1 as D (6 bases). This CDR3 contains 13 residues. V was trimmed by 3 bases and J by 4 bases, leaving 9 bases between them. Germline CDR1 is SGHVS and CDR2 is FNYEAQ.

This clone was picked up a small number of times. The J gene is TRBJ2-1, the V gene TRBV11-3, with TRBD2 identical over 12 bases. The CDR3 loop spans 15 amino acids. V was clipped by 5 bases and J by 6 bases; unmatched bases: 5. CDR1 is SGHNT and CDR2 is YENEEA in the germline V gene. The CDR3 loop is CASSPGLAGSNEQFF. CDR3 coding DNA: TGTGCCAGCAGCCCCGGACTAGCGGGAAGCAATGAGCAGTTCTTC. The variable domain in full, completed from reference TRBV11-3 and TRBJ2-1, reads EAGVVQSPRYKIIEKKQPVAFWCNPISGHNTLYWYLQNLGQGPELLIRYENEEAVDDSQLPKDRFSAERLKGVDSTLKIQPAELGDSAVYLCASSPGLAGSNEQFFGPGTRLTVL.

The chain uses TRBV27 and TRBJ1-1; TRBD1 matches 9 bases. The CDR3 has 13 amino acids. V gave up 4 bases and J gave up 3 bases; unmatched junction bases: 0. Germline V CDR1 and CDR2: MNHEY, SMNVEV (reference sequence). Here the CDR3 DNA reads TGTGCCAGCAGTTGGACAGGGGACACTGAAGCTTTCTTT. Residues: CASSWTGDTEAFF.

This chain connects TRBV10-3 to TRBJ2-7, with 8 nucleotides matching TRBD1. Losses at the gene ends were 3 bases for V and 3 bases for J; bases not matched to a gene: 10. The CDR3 is made up of 16 amino acids. Germline-derived CDR1 and CDR2 are ENHRY and SYGVKD. The chain's CDR3 is CAISESDRGQSYEQYF. Written as DNA, the CDR3 is TGTGCCATCAGTGAATCTGACAGGGGCCAAAGCTACGAGCAGTACTTC.

The V call is TRBV3-1 (or the pseudogene TRBV3-2), the J call TRBJ2-1; D may be TRBD2 (6 bases). Per germline, CDR1 LGHDT and CDR2 YNNKEL (reference sequence). V dropped 8 bases and J dropped 0 bases, with 17 bases sitting between them. The CDR3 is made up of 16 amino acids. This chain's CDR3 is CASGGSTTSSYNEQFF. In DNA, the CDR3 is TGTGCCAGCGGGGGGTCTACTACGAGCTCCTACAATGAGCAGTTCTTC.

This chain links TRBV3-1 (or the pseudogene TRBV3-2) with TRBJ2-3; TRBD2 agrees at 15 bases. The CDR3 extends over 17 amino acids. The trim removed 4 bases at V and 11 bases at J, leaving 13 bases unmatched. Germline-derived CDR1 and CDR2 are LGHDT and YNNKEL (reference sequence). The DNA of the CDR3 is TGTGCCAGCAGCCCTGGACTAGCGGGGGGGTTCCGTTTGGGGCAGTATTTT. Its protein is CASSPGLAGGFRLGQYF.

This clone has only one observation. V and J are TRBV7-9 and TRBJ2-1, with a possible D match to TRBD1 (5 bases). The CDR3 extends over 11 amino acids. The germline V gene has CDR1 SEHNR and CDR2 FQNEAQ (reference sequence). Between the trimmed V and J ends, which lost 5 bases and 11 bases, there was a span of 10 bases. CDR3 nucleotides: TGTGCCAGCAGCGACAGCTATAAGCAGTTCTTC. This encodes CASSDSYKQFF.

The chain recombines TRBV7-3 with TRBJ2-5; D not resolved. V was cut by 0 bases and J by 4 bases, with 6 bases left in between. There are 13 residues in the CDR3. CDR1 is SGHTA, CDR2 FQGTGA, per germline. The CDR3 DNA is TGTGCCAGCAGCTTAACGCGCGTAGAGACCCAGTACTTC. Translating it yields CASSLTRVETQYF.

This rearrangement joins TRBV5-4 to TRBJ2-1, with TRBD2 as a possible D gene (6 bases). V lost 0 bases and J 5 bases, leaving 12 bases between the germline ends. The length of the CDR3 is 15 residues. CDR1 is SGHNT and CDR2 is YYREEE in the germline V gene (reference sequence). CDR3 nucleotide sequence: TGTGCCAGCAGCTTGGGCGGGGACCCTGACAATGAGCAGTTCTTC. Protein sequence: CASSLGGDPDNEQFF.